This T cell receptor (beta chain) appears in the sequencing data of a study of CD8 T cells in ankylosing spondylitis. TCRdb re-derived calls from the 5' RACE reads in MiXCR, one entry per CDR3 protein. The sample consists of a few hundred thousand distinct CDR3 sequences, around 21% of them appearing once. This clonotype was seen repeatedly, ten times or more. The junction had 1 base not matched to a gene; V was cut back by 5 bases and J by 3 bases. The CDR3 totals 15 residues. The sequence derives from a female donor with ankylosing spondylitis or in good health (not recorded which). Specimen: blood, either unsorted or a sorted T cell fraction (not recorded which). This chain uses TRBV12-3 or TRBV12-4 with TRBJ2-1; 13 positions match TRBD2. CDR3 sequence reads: CASSRTSGSYNEQFF. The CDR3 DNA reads TGTGCCAGCAGTCGGACTAGCGGGAGCTACAATGAGCAGTTCTTC.